This T cell receptor beta chain was sequenced in a study of T-cell reconstitution after alpha-beta-depleted transplantation in children. Broader study findings: At day 60, the high TCRbeta diversity found in some patients originated from recipient T cells and thymic progenitors that had survived. About two months after transplant, alpha-beta T cells reportedly came from several hundred expanded graft clones. After one year, T-cell counts and TCRbeta diversity mostly came from new T cells.

Trimming pared 5 bases from V and 0 bases from J, leaving 5 bases between. Germline V CDR1 and CDR2: LGHDT, YNNKEL (reference sequence). The CDR3 runs to 14 residues. This clonotype was counted between two and nine times. Its antigen is unknown. Molecular barcoding with unique molecular identifiers was used for the TCRbeta library. TCRdb re-called the PCR reads with MiXCR, one entry per CDR3 protein. This table has roughly 280,000 distinct CDR3 sequences, 9.5% to 13% appearing once. The source material was peripheral blood, sampled 180 days after TCRalphabeta/CD19-depleted stem cell transplant. The rearrangement uses TRBV3-1 and TRBJ1-6; D gene uncertain. The source is a male patient aged 2 to 10 who had a stem cell transplant for chronic granulomatous disease, so the T cells may come from the graft donor. CDR3 bases: TGTGCCAGCAGCTGGGGCTCCTATAATTCACCCCTCCACTTT. It yields the protein CASSWGSYNSPLHF.